A single sample is the source of the 30 T cell receptor beta chains below, sequenced in a study of early T cells in non-severe SARS-CoV-2 infection. One entry per CDR3 protein results from TCRdb running MiXCR on the 5' RACE reads. The repertoire holds about 49,000 distinct CDR3 sequences, around 11% seen once, with less than 9.5% in the top ten. The source material was whole blood. The source of these receptors is an adult who was a healthcare worker with PCR-confirmed SARS-CoV-2 infection or an uninfected control (not recorded which).

There are many counts of this clonotype. The chain carries TRBV10-2 and TRBJ2-1; 11 bases map to TRBD2. CDR3 length: 17 residues. Germline V CDR1 and CDR2: WSHSY, SAAADI. J was trimmed by 9 bases and V by 0 bases; bases with no gene match: 10. CDR3 protein: CASSESLLAGVSVEQFF. The DNA of the CDR3 is TGCGCCAGCAGTGAGTCCCTACTAGCGGGAGTATCGGTTGAGCAGTTCTTC.

This clonotype was seen many times. The rearrangement uses TRBV29-1 and TRBJ2-4, with D perhaps matching TRBD1 or TRBD2 (5 bases each). The CDR3 is 15 residues long. Germline V gene data show CDR1 as SQVTM and CDR2 as ANQGSEA. Between the trimmed V and J ends, which lost 2 bases and 4 bases, there was a span of 15 bases. The CDR3 spells CSVEFWGSGKNIQYF. As DNA, the CDR3 is TGCAGCGTTGAATTTTGGGGGTCGGGAAAAAACATTCAGTACTTC.

The table lists this clonotype with many counts. The rearrangement uses TRBV6-6 and TRBJ1-3, with 7 positions matching TRBD1. V dropped 0 bases and J dropped 2; count of bases not matched to a gene: 4. The CDR3 has 16 amino acids. Germline values: CDR1 MNHNY, CDR2 SVGAGI (reference sequence). The chain's CDR3 is CASSYSDRRAGNTIYF. The CDR3 bases are TGTGCCAGCAGTTACTCGGACAGGAGGGCTGGAAACACCATATATTTT.

This clonotype was observed a few times. CDR3: CASSERGQGASGELFF. The CDR3 nucleotides read TGTGCCAGCAGCGAGAGGGGACAGGGGGCGAGCGGGGAGCTGTTTTTT. V and J are TRBV9 and TRBJ2-2, with TRBD1 identical over 12 bases. Looked up from germline, CDR1 is SGDLS and CDR2 is YYNGEE. The CDR3 is made up of 16 amino acids. The V segment lost 3 bases and the J segment 7 bases; nucleotides outside the gene matches: 7.

This clonotype was observed many times. V usage is TRBV7-2 and J usage is TRBJ2-2, with 10 bases matching TRBD1. Germline assignment: CDR1 SGHTA and CDR2 FQGNSA. The CDR3 runs to 18 residues. The trim removed 1 base at V and 4 bases at J, leaving 9 bases unmatched. The CDR3 DNA sequence: TGTGCCAGCAGCTTAGACCCCGGGACAGGGGCTGGCACCGGGGAGCTGTTTTTT. Its protein product is CASSLDPGTGAGTGELFF.

The chain combines TRBV18 with TRBJ2-3; no reliable D call. The V end was cut by 3 bases, the J end by 6 bases, with 22 bases between. This CDR3 spans 17 amino acids. CDR1 is KGHSH and CDR2 is LQKENI in the germline V gene. Here the CDR3 reads CASSPGVTWAVEDTQYF. In DNA form, the CDR3 reads TGTGCCAGCTCACCTGGCGTAACATGGGCGGTGGAGGATACGCAGTATTTT.

This clonotype was counted ten times or more. The J gene is TRBJ1-3, the V gene TRBV12-3 or TRBV12-4, with TRBD1 as a possible D gene (6 bases). V dropped 5 bases and J dropped 4 bases, with 9 bases sitting between them. The length of the CDR3 is 13 residues. CDR3 sequence reads: CASSQQGGNTIYF. DNA of the CDR3: TGTGCCAGCAGTCAACAGGGAGGAAACACCATATATTTT.

This clonotype was counted a few times. J is TRBJ2-5 and V is TRBV7-9, with D uncertain. Germline V CDR1 and CDR2: SEHNR, FQNEAQ (reference sequence). CDR3 length equals 15 residues. Trimming took off 7 bases at V and 1 base at J, with 16 bases between the two ends. The CDR3 DNA reads as TGTGCCAGCAAAACGACTTCGCGTCCCCAAGAGACCCAGTACTTC. Encoded protein: CASKTTSRPQETQYF.

This clonotype occurred a few times. This chain connects TRBV29-1 to TRBJ2-5; 9 bases are a match to TRBD1. Germline trimming cut 6 bases from V and 6 bases from J; bases unmatched to any gene: 14. The CDR3 covers 15 residues. Germline assignment: CDR1 SQVTM and CDR2 ANQGSEA. The CDR3 DNA is TGCAGCGTCCAGTCTGTGGGACAGGGAACGCAGACCCAGTACTTC. Encoded protein: CSVQSVGQGTQTQYF. The whole variable domain, filled in from reference TRBV29-1 and TRBJ2-5, reads SAVISQKPSRDICQRGTSLTIQCQVDSQVTMMFWYRQQPGQSLTLIATANQGSEATYESGFVIDKFPISRPNLTFSTLTVSNMSPEDSSIYLCSVQSVGQGTQTQYFGPGTRLLVL.

The chain is built from TRBV28 and TRBJ2-7, with D possibly TRBD2 on 6 matching bases. CDR3 length equals 15 residues. Per the germline V gene, CDR1 is MDHEN and CDR2 is SYDVKM. V gave up 6 bases and J gave up 4 bases, with 19 bases separating them. CDR3 protein: CASRPPGSYVYEQYF. For the CDR3, the DNA is TGTGCCAGCAGACCCCCCGGGAGTTACGTATACGAGCAGTACTTC.

The CDR3 bases are TGCAGTGCTAGAGATAGGCCTCCGGGACAGGTTCCCTACGAGCAGTACTTC. Its protein product is CSARDRPPGQVPYEQYF. The gene calls are TRBV20-1 and TRBJ2-7; TRBD1 agrees at 8 bases. J lost 2 bases, V lost 0 bases, and 12 bases had no gene match. This CDR3 region has 17 residues. Looked up from germline, CDR1 is DFQATT and CDR2 is SNEGSKA (reference sequence).

CDR3 bases: TGTGCCATCCGCGAGTCGGGGGGATCGTACGAGCAGTACTTC. This encodes CAIRESGGSYEQYF. The chain carries TRBV10-3 and TRBJ2-7; 7 bases match TRBD2. This CDR3 has 14 residues. Germline CDR1 and CDR2: ENHRY and SYGVKD. V shed 8 bases and J 4 bases; nucleotides not matched to a gene: 11.

This clonotype has a count of ten or more. This rearrangement joins TRBV11-1 to TRBJ1-3; D is uncertain. V was clipped by 2 bases and J by 6 bases, with 20 bases between them. The germline V gene encodes CDR1 SGHAT and CDR2 FQDESV (reference sequence). The CDR3 loop spans 17 amino acids. This chain's CDR3 is CASSLTDSLGPENTIYF. The CDR3 nucleotides are TGTGCCAGCAGCTTAACGGACTCCCTAGGGCCTGAAAACACCATATATTTT.

This clonotype was seen ten or more times. The CDR3 loop reads CASSKLAGAGELFF. The CDR3 DNA reads TGTGCCAGCAGCAAACTAGCGGGAGCCGGGGAGCTGTTTTTT. This chain uses TRBV5-5 with TRBJ2-2; 11 bases align to TRBD2. Germline V gene sequence: CDR1 SGHKS, CDR2 YYEKEE (reference sequence). Trimming took 4 bases from V and 6 from J; bases not matched to a gene: 2. CDR3 length: 14 residues.

Relative to its sample, this clonotype is medium-sized (0.01 to 0.1%). V and J are TRBV5-1 and TRBJ1-1; D is unresolved. This CDR3 is built from 12 residues. Germline loops: CDR1 SGHRS, CDR2 YFSETQ. The germline V and J ends were trimmed by 5 bases and 0 bases, with 5 bases remaining between them. The CDR3 region has the DNA TGCGCCAGCAGGAAAATGAACACTGAAGCTTTCTTT. It encodes CASRKMNTEAFF.

This clonotype has at least ten counts. The rearrangement links TRBV6-5 to TRBJ2-7, with D perhaps TRBD2 (6 bases). V lost 4 bases to trimming and J lost 6 bases, with 19 bases between them. CDR3 length: 15 amino acids. Germline assignment: CDR1 MNHEY and CDR2 SVGAGI. The DNA for the CDR3 is TGTGCCAGCAGTTCCCCCCGGGACCGCGGGGCCGAGCAGTACTTC. It translates to CASSSPRDRGAEQYF.

The chain combines TRBV5-1 with TRBJ2-5; D not certain. V lost 4 bases, J lost 4 bases, and 17 bases lay in between. CDR3 size: 15 residues. Germline CDR1 reads SGHRS; CDR2 reads YFSETQ. The DNA for the CDR3 is TGCGCCAGCAGCCCGACCACGGTAGTTCCAGAGACCCAGTACTTC. This encodes CASSPTTVVPETQYF.

There are many counts of this clonotype. The chain uses TRBV7-2 and TRBJ2-2; D may be TRBD2 (6 bases). This CDR3 comprises 14 residues. Germline V lookup: CDR1 SGHTA, CDR2 FQGNSA. V was shortened by 2 bases and J by 6 bases, with 10 bases between the two germline ends. CDR3 DNA sequence: TGTGCCAGCAGCTTACTTGGGGAGGCCGGGGAGCTGTTTTTT. Protein sequence: CASSLLGEAGELFF. The variable domain in full, with the rest retrieved from reference TRBV7-2 and TRBJ2-2, is GAGVSQSPSNKVTEKGKDVELRCDPISGHTALYWYRQSLGQGLEFLIYFQGNSAPDKSGLPSDRFSAERTGGSVSTLTIQRTQQEDSAVYLCASSLLGEAGELFFGEGSRLTVL.

In its sample, this clonotype was seen a few times. V is TRBV5-1 and J is TRBJ2-5; D remains unclear. V was clipped by 0 bases and J by 6 bases, with 15 bases between them. Germline V gene lookup returns CDR1 SGHRS and CDR2 YFSETQ. There are 15 residues in the CDR3. The CDR3 bases are TGCGCCAGCAGCTTGGATTTTACTCCTCAGCAGACCCAGTACTTC. It translates to CASSLDFTPQQTQYF.

The rearrangement joins TRBV21-1 to TRBJ2-2. TRBV21-1 is designated a pseudogene. The CDR3 is made up of 14 amino acids. The CDR3 nucleotides read TGTGCCAGCCTAATCGGTGATGAGGCCGGGGAGCTGTTTTTT. It codes for CASLIGDEAGELFF.

This chain links TRBV12-3 or TRBV12-4 with TRBJ1-2; D remains unclear. The V end was cut by 6 bases, the J end by 1 base, with 6 bases between. This CDR3 is 12 amino acids long. Here the CDR3 reads CASSSVNYGYTF. CDR3 sequence (DNA): TGTGCCAGCAGCTCGGTTAACTATGGCTACACCTTC.

This clonotype was observed at least ten times. V usage is TRBV7-6 and J usage is TRBJ2-2, with no clear D. CDR1 SGHVS and CDR2 FNYEAQ come from the germline V gene. This CDR3 region has 12 residues. V lost 7 bases and J 3 bases, leaving 6 bases between the germline ends. Here the CDR3 DNA reads TGTGCCAGCACGGCGGACACCGGGGAGCTGTTTTTT. It codes for CASTADTGELFF.

The chain recombines TRBV7-9 with TRBJ1-1, with 8 bases that match TRBD1. The CDR3 is 14 amino acids. The V and J ends lost 6 bases and 1 base, in that order; junction bases with no gene match: 4. Germline V gives CDR1 SEHNR, CDR2 FQNEAQ (reference sequence). The DNA of the CDR3 is TGTGCCAGCAGGGAAGGACAGGGGAACACTGAAGCTTTCTTT. Encoded protein: CASREGQGNTEAFF.

This clonotype was counted ten times or more. This sequence joins TRBV12-3 or TRBV12-4 and TRBJ1-3; D gene ambiguous. Trimming removed 3 bases from V and 0 bases from J, with 9 bases in between. The CDR3 length is 15 residues. Here the CDR3 reads CASSFVFGSGNTIYF. As DNA, the CDR3 is TGTGCCAGCAGTTTTGTCTTCGGCTCTGGAAACACCATATATTTT.

This clonotype was seen more than once but under ten times. The rearrangement uses TRBV29-1 and TRBJ2-5, with D perhaps matching TRBD1 (5 bases). V lost 3 bases, J lost 1 base, and 6 bases lay in between. The CDR3 contains 12 residues. The germline CDR1 and CDR2 sequences are SQVTM and ANQGSEA. The CDR3 DNA reads TGCAGCGTTGACAGGGTCCAAGAGACCCAGTACTTC. It translates to CSVDRVQETQYF.

This clonotype appeared a few times. DNA of the CDR3: TGTGCCAGCAGTGAACGGGGAGGGTCTCTCTCACCCCTCCACTTT. Translation: CASSERGGSLSPLHF. The chain links TRBV6-1 to TRBJ1-6; no firm D call. The CDR3 is made up of 15 amino acids. CDR1 and CDR2 (germline): MNHNS, SASEGT. Between the trimmed V and J ends, which lost 2 bases and 10 bases, there was a span of 15 bases.

The chain employs TRBV7-9 and TRBJ2-7, with 8 bases fitting TRBD1. From germline, CDR1 is SEHNR and CDR2 FQNEAQ (reference sequence). After removal of 5 bases from V and 0 bases from J, the junction contained 12 bases not matched to a gene. This CDR3 comprises 17 residues. CDR3 in amino acids: CASSATGQGPDSYEQYF. The CDR3, as DNA: TGTGCCAGCAGCGCCACCGGACAGGGCCCCGACTCCTACGAGCAGTACTTC. The variable domain in full, completed from reference TRBV7-9 and TRBJ2-7, reads DTGVSQNPRHKITKRGQNVTFRCDPISEHNRLYWYRQTLGQGPEFLTYFQNEAQLEKSRLLSDRFSAERPKGSFSTLEIQRTEQGDSAMYLCASSATGQGPDSYEQYFGPGTRLTVT.

The chain uses TRBV6-2 or TRBV6-3 and TRBJ2-1; TRBD2 matches 12 bases. The CDR3 spans 15 residues. Germline CDR1 reads MNHEY; CDR2 reads SVGEGT. J was trimmed by 6 bases and V by 0 bases; bases with no gene match: 0. The CDR3 region is CASSYSTSGSNEQFF. The DNA for the CDR3 is TGTGCCAGCAGTTACTCGACTAGCGGGAGCAATGAGCAGTTCTTC.

At least ten counts were recorded for this clonotype. The V and J genes are TRBV6-5 and TRBJ2-1, with D maybe TRBD2 (6 bases). Trimming shortened V by 2 bases and J by 5 bases, and 16 bases separated the two germline ends. The CDR3 extends over 16 amino acids. Per the germline V gene, CDR1 is MNHEY and CDR2 is SVGAGI. CDR3 amino acids: CASSYGGLGLHNEQFF. The CDR3 DNA reads TGTGCCAGCAGTTACGGTGGTTTGGGACTCCACAATGAGCAGTTCTTC.

There are many counts of this clonotype. V gene TRBV18 combines with J gene TRBJ2-5; weak D call: TRBD2 (5 bases). Germline V gene sequence: CDR1 KGHSH, CDR2 LQKENI. Trimming shortened V by 3 bases and J by 2 bases, and 31 bases separated the two germline ends. The CDR3 is 21 amino acids. CDR3 amino acids: CASSPSLGLLGEFNLQETQYF. The CDR3, as DNA: TGTGCCAGCTCACCCAGCCTTGGTTTGCTCGGGGAGTTTAATTTACAAGAGACCCAGTACTTC.